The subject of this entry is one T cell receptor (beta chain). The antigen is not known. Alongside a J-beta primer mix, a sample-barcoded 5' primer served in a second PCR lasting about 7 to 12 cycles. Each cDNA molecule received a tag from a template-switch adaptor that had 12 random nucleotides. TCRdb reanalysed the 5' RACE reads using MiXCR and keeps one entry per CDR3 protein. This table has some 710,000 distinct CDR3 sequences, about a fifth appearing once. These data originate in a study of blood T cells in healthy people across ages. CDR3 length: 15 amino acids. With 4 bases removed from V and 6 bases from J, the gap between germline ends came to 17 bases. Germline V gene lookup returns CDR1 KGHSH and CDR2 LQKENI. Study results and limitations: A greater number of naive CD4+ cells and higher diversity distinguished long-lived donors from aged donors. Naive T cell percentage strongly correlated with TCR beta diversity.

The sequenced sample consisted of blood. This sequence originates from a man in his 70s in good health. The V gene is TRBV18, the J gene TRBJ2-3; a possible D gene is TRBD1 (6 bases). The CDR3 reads CASSQQGNLADTQYF. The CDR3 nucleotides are TGTGCCAGCTCACAACAGGGAAATTTAGCGGATACGCAGTATTTT.